The sequence of this T cell receptor beta chain was determined in a study of technical replicates of blood from several donors. The CDR3 length is 14 residues. Germline CDR1 is LGHNA and CDR2 is YNFKEQ. V lost 4 bases to trimming and J lost 4 bases, with 13 bases between them. TCRdb's copy holds only in-frame clones and misses some; the assay was immunoSEQ multiplex PCR. The sample includes some 60,000 clones, just under 90% seen only once; the top ten take about 5%. This clone has more than one count but fewer than ten. The gene calls are TRBV4-2 and TRBJ1-1, with D possibly matching TRBD1 (6 bases). The receptor comes from a human donor in good health. Some clones in this sample may be carry-over from other donors' samples. The sequenced sample was PBMCs. CDR3 protein: CASSPQQGATEAFF. The DNA for the CDR3 is TGTGCCAGCAGCCCACAACAGGGTGCCACTGAAGCTTTCTTT.